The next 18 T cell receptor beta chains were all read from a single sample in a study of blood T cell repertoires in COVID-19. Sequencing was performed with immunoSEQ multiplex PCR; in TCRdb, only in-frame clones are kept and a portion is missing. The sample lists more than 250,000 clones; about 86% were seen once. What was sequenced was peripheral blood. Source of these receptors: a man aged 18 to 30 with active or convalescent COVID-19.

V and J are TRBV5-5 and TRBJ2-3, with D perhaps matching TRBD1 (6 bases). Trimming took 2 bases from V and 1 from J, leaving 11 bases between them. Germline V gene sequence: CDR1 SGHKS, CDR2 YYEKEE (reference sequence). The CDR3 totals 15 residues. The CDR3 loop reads CASSFRGSGTDTQYF. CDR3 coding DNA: TGTGCCAGCAGCTTTAGGGGGTCTGGCACAGATACGCAGTATTTT.

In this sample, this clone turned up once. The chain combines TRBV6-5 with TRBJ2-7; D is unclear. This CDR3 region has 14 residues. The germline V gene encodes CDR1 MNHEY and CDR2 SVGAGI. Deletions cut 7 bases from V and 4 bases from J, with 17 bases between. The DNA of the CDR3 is TGTGCCAGCAAACTCCAGTTTAGCATTTACGAGCAGTACTTC. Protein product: CASKLQFSIYEQYF.

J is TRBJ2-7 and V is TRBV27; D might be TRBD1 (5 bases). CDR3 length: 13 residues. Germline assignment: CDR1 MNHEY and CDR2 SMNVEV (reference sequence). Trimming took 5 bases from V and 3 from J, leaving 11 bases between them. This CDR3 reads CASSITDSYEQYF. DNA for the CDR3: TGTGCCAGCAGTATAACAGACAGCTACGAGCAGTACTTC.

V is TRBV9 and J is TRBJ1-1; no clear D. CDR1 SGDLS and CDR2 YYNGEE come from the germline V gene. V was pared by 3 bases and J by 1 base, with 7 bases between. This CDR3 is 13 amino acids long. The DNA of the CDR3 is TGTGCCAGCAGCGAAGAGGGGAACACTGAAGCTTTCTTT. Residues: CASSEEGNTEAFF.

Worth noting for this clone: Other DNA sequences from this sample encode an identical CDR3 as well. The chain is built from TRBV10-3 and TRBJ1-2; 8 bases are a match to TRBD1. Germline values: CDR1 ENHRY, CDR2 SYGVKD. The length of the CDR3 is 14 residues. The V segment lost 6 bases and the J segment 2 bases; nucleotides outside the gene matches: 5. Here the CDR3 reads CAISADRGNYGYTF. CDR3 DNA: TGTGCCATCAGCGCTGACAGGGGCAACTATGGCTACACCTTC.

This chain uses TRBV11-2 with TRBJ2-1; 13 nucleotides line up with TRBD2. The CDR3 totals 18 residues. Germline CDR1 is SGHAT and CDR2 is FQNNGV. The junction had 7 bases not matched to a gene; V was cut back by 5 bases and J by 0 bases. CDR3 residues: CASSRKLAGGPSYNEQFF. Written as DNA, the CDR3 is TGTGCCAGCAGCCGGAAACTAGCGGGAGGGCCCTCCTACAATGAGCAGTTCTTC.

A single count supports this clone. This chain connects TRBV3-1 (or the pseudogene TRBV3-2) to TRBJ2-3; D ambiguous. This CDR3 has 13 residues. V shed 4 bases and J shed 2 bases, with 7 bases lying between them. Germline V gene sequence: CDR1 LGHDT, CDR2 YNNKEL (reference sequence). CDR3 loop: CASSRGNTDTQYF. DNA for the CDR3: TGTGCCAGCAGCCGAGGCAACACAGATACGCAGTATTTT.

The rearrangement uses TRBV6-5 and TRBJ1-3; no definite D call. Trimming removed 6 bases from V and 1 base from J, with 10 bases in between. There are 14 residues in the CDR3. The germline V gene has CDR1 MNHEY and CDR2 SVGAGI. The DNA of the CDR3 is TGTGCCAGCAGCCGCGACAATTCTGGAAACACCATATATTTT. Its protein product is CASSRDNSGNTIYF.

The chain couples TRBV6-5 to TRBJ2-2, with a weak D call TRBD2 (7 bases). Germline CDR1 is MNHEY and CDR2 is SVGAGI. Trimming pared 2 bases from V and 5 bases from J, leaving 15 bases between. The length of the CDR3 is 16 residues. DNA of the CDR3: TGTGCCAGCAGTTACCTTTTAGGGGGGGGAACCGGGGAGCTGTTTTTT. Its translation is CASSYLLGGGTGELFF.

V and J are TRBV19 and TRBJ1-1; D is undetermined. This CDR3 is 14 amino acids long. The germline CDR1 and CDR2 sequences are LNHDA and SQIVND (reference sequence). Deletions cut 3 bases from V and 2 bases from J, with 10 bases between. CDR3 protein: CASSISHTNTEAFF. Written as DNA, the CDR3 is TGTGCCAGTAGTATTAGTCATACTAACACTGAAGCTTTCTTT.

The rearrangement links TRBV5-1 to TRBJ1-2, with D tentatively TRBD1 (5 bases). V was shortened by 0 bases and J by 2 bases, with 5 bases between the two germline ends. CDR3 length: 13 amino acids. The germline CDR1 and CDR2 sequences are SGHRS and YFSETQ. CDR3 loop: CASSLGQNYGYTF. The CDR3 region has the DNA TGCGCCAGCAGCTTGGGACAGAACTATGGCTACACCTTC.

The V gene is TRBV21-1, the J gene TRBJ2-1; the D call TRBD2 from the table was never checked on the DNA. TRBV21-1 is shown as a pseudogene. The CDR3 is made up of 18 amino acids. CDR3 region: CASSNGGVTASGLTEQFF. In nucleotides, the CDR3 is TGTGCCAGCAGCAATGGGGGCGTAACGGCTAGCGGCTTAACGGAGCAGTTCTTC.

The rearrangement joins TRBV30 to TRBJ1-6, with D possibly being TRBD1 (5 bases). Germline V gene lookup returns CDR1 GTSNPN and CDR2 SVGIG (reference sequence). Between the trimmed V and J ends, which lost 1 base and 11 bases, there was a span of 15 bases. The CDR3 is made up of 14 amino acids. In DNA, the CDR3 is TGTGCCTGGAGTGGATCGGGGGAGTCCCCACCCCTCCACTTT. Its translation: CAWSGSGESPPLHF.

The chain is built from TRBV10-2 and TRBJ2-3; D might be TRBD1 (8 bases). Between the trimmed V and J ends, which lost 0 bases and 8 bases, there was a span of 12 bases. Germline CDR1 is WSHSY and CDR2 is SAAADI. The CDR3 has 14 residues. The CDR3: CASSESHRGGTQYF. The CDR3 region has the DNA TGCGCCAGCAGTGAGTCCCACAGGGGGGGTACGCAGTATTTT.

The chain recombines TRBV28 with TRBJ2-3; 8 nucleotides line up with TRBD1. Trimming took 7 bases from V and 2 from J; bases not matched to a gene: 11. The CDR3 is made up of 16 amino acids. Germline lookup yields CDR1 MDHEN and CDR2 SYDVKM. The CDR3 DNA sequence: TGTGCCAGCACGGACAGGGTCGACCACCACACAGATACGCAGTATTTT. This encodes CASTDRVDHHTDTQYF.

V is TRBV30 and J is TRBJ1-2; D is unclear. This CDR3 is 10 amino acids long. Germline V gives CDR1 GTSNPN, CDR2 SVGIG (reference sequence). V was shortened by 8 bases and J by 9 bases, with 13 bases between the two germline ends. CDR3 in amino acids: CAGTGTRYTF. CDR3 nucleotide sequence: TGTGCCGGAACGGGAACCCGCTACACCTTC. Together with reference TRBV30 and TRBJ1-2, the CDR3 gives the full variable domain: SQTIHQWPATLVQPVGSPLSLECTVEGTSNPNLYWYRQAAGRGLQLLFYSVGIGQISSEVPQNLSASRPQDRQFILSSKKLLLSDSGFYLCAGTGTRYTFGSGTRLTVV.

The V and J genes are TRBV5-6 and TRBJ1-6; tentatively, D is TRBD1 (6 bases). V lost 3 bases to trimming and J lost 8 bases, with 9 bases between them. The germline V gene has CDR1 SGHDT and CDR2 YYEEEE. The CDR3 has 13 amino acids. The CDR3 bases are TGTGCCAGCAGCTGGCGGACAGATTCACCCCTCCACTTT. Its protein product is CASSWRTDSPLHF.

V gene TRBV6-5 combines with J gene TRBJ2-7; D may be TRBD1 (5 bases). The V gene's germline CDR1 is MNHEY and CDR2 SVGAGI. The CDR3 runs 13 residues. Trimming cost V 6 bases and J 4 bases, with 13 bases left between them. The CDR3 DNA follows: TGTGCCAGCAGCTCGGACACCCCATACGAGCAGTACTTC. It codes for CASSSDTPYEQYF.